The 22 T cell receptor beta chains below come from one sample, sequenced in a study of T-cell memory formation after mild COVID-19. Using its own MiXCR run on the 5' RACE reads, TCRdb lists one record per CDR3 protein. Among around 310,000 distinct CDR3 sequences listed, 13% to 15% were seen once. The sample was PBMCs or a T cell subset sorted from them (not recorded which). The source of these receptors is a man younger than 35 who had mild COVID-19 (a few samples of this study predate the infection). Cell type and time point are not known.

This clonotype was seen a handful of times. J is TRBJ1-1 and V is TRBV7-3; TRBD1 matches 8 bases. J gave up 7 bases and V 4 bases, and 5 bases lay outside the gene matches. The CDR3 extends over 13 amino acids. CDR1 is SGHTA and CDR2 is FQGTGA in the germline V gene. The CDR3 nucleotides are TGTGCCAGCAGCTCCTCGGGACAGGATGAAGCTTTCTTT. Protein: CASSSSGQDEAFF.

This clonotype was recorded a few times. The chain is built from TRBV7-2 and TRBJ2-7, with D perhaps TRBD1 (5 bases). The germline gives CDR1 SGHTA, CDR2 FQGNSA. The ends were cut back, 6 bases at V and 0 bases at J, with 12 bases in the middle. This CDR3 is 14 amino acids long. The CDR3 protein is CASSPNRFSYEQYF. The CDR3 DNA follows: TGTGCCAGCAGTCCCAACAGGTTCTCCTACGAGCAGTACTTC.

The DNA for the CDR3 is TGTGCCAGCAGCGGGCAGGGGACTGAAGCTTTCTTT. It codes for CASSGQGTEAFF. V gene TRBV9 combines with J gene TRBJ1-1; tentatively, D is TRBD1 (6 bases). Trimming left V 3 bases short and J 5 bases short, with 8 bases between. This CDR3 comprises 12 residues. Germline V gene lookup returns CDR1 SGDLS and CDR2 YYNGEE.

The chain links TRBV5-1 to TRBJ2-7; 7 bases fit TRBD1. The CDR3 consists of 15 residues. J was trimmed by 0 bases and V by 5 bases; bases with no gene match: 8. Germline V gives CDR1 SGHRS, CDR2 YFSETQ. The CDR3 DNA is TGCGCCAGCAGTGACCCGGGACAGAGCTCCTACGAGCAGTACTTC. Translation: CASSDPGQSSYEQYF.

The V gene is TRBV23-1, the J gene TRBJ2-3; 9 bases are shared with TRBD1. TRBV23-1 is designated an ORF whose function remains uncertain. The CDR3 length is 16 residues. J was trimmed by 4 bases and V by 0 bases; bases with no gene match: 5. This CDR3 reads CASSQSRDREADTQYF. The CDR3, as DNA: TGCGCCAGCAGTCAATCGCGGGACAGGGAGGCAGATACGCAGTATTTT.

The genes are TRBV19 and TRBJ2-7, with 7 bases matching TRBD1. The length of the CDR3 is 10 residues. V dropped 11 bases and J dropped 5; count of bases not matched to a gene: 3. CDR1 LNHDA and CDR2 SQIVND come from the germline V gene (reference sequence). CDR3: CAPQGDEQYV. The CDR3 DNA follows: TGTGCCCCGCAGGGGGACGAGCAGTACGTC.

This rearrangement joins TRBV7-9 to TRBJ2-1, with 15 bases fitting TRBD2. This CDR3 is 19 amino acids long. Germline V gene data show CDR1 as SEHNR and CDR2 as FQNEAQ (reference sequence). The junction had 17 bases not matched to a gene; V was cut back by 5 bases and J by 9 bases. CDR3 loop: CASSHLETGLAGGAGEQFF. CDR3 nucleotide sequence: TGTGCCAGCAGCCATTTAGAGACGGGACTAGCGGGGGGAGCTGGTGAGCAGTTCTTC.

The table lists this clonotype with many counts. The V and J genes are TRBV7-2 and TRBJ1-1; D is possibly TRBD1 (5 bases). This CDR3 is 13 amino acids long. Trimming removed 5 bases from V and 0 bases from J, with 7 bases in between. Germline values: CDR1 SGHTA, CDR2 FQGNSA. The CDR3: CASSTDMNTEAFF. The CDR3 region has the DNA TGTGCCAGCAGCACGGACATGAACACTGAAGCTTTCTTT.

This clonotype was counted between two and nine times. The chain links TRBV7-9 to TRBJ2-5, with a weak D call TRBD1 (6 bases). CDR1 is SEHNR, CDR2 FQNEAQ, per germline (reference sequence). V lost 5 bases, J lost 5 bases, and 15 bases lay in between. The CDR3 loop spans 14 amino acids. The CDR3 DNA reads as TGTGCCAGCAGCGAGGGGGTAGCGTGGGAGACCCAGTACTTC. Encoded protein: CASSEGVAWETQYF.

This chain joins TRBV7-9 and TRBJ2-7, with TRBD2 identical over 10 bases. The CDR3 length is 16 residues. The trim removed 3 bases at V and 2 bases at J, leaving 7 bases unmatched. Germline-derived CDR1 and CDR2 are SEHNR and FQNEAQ (reference sequence). The CDR3 region is CASSFLAGARAYEQYF. CDR3 DNA: TGTGCCAGCAGCTTCCTAGCGGGGGCCAGGGCCTACGAGCAGTACTTC.

This clonotype was observed a few times. The V call is TRBV7-9, the J call TRBJ1-5; no firm D call. V shed 5 bases and J shed 6 bases, with 14 bases lying between them. This CDR3 contains 14 residues. Germline loops: CDR1 SEHNR, CDR2 FQNEAQ (reference sequence). CDR3 protein: CASSPRGVSQPQHF. Written as DNA, the CDR3 is TGTGCCAGCAGCCCGCGGGGAGTGAGTCAGCCCCAGCATTTT.

With respect to this clonotype: Relative to the germline gene, one junction end is altered; a read error may explain this. J is TRBJ2-7 and V is TRBV4-3; TRBD1 matches at 8 bases. The CDR3 is made up of 16 amino acids. CDR1 is LGHNA and CDR2 is YSLEER in the germline V gene. CDR3 sequence (DNA): TGCTCCAGCAGCCAAGATGGGACAGGACCCACCTACGAGCAGTACTTC. Translated, it gives CSSSQDGTGPTYEQYF.

The chain combines TRBV30 with TRBJ2-1; tentative D call: TRBD2 (5 bases). Deletions cut 4 bases from V and 7 bases from J, with 17 bases between. The CDR3 length is 14 residues. Germline loops: CDR1 GTSNPN, CDR2 SVGIG (reference sequence). The CDR3 loop is CAWNHLGPGNEQFF. DNA of the CDR3: TGTGCCTGGAACCACCTCGGCCCGGGGAATGAGCAGTTCTTC.

J is TRBJ1-2 and V is TRBV4-2; 9 bases match TRBD1. Per germline, CDR1 LGHNA and CDR2 YNFKEQ. The CDR3 consists of 16 residues. V lost 3 bases, J lost 8 bases, and 13 bases stayed unmatched. CDR3 sequence (DNA): TGTGCCAGCAGCCAGGGGGGACGGACAGGGGTGGGAGGCTACACCTTC. This gives the protein CASSQGGRTGVGGYTF.

The chain couples TRBV5-1 to TRBJ1-1, with TRBD1 identical over 8 bases. The J segment lost 3 bases and the V segment lost 0 bases, leaving 4 bases of the junction unmatched. There are 15 residues in the CDR3. CDR1 is SGHRS, CDR2 YFSETQ, per germline. DNA for the CDR3: TGCGCCAGCAGCTTGGCTTTGGGACAGGACACTGAAGCTTTCTTT. It is translated as CASSLALGQDTEAFF.

This clonotype has at least ten counts. This chain connects TRBV6-1 to TRBJ2-1, with 7 bases aligning to TRBD2. The CDR3 is 15 residues long. Losses at the gene ends were 5 bases for V and 6 bases for J; bases not matched to a gene: 10. Germline assignment: CDR1 MNHNS and CDR2 SASEGT. CDR3 in amino acids: CASSRQERGFNEQFF. Written as DNA, the CDR3 is TGTGCCAGCAGTCGCCAGGAGCGGGGCTTCAATGAGCAGTTCTTC.

The chain joins TRBV14 to TRBJ2-5; 10 bases agree with TRBD1. The trim removed 3 bases at V and 5 bases at J, leaving 9 bases unmatched. The length of the CDR3 is 16 residues. Germline CDR1 SGHDN, CDR2 FVKESK. DNA of the CDR3: TGTGCCAGCAGCCAGGTGGGACAGGGGTTTGCGGAGACCCAGTACTTC. This codes for CASSQVGQGFAETQYF. Based on the CDR3 plus reference TRBV14 and TRBJ2-5, the full variable domain is EAGVTQFPSHSVIEKGQTVTLRCDPISGHDNLYWYRRVMGKEIKFLLHFVKESKQDESGMPNNRFLAERTGGTYSTLKVQPAELEDSGVYFCASSQVGQGFAETQYFGPGTRLLVL.

This chain joins TRBV5-1 and TRBJ2-3; 9 bases fit TRBD2. Germline loops: CDR1 SGHRS, CDR2 YFSETQ. This CDR3 is built from 16 residues. Trimming at V came to 3 bases and at J to 1 base, leaving 6 bases not matched to a gene. CDR3 DNA sequence: TGCGCCAGCAGCTGGTCTAGCGGGGCCGGCACAGATACGCAGTATTTT. Its protein product is CASSWSSGAGTDTQYF.

This clonotype was picked up a small number of times. The rearrangement joins TRBV6-2 or TRBV6-3 to TRBJ2-1, with 8 bases that match TRBD2. The CDR3 has 16 amino acids. Germline V gene sequence: CDR1 MNHEY, CDR2 SVGEGT. Trimming cost V 5 bases and J 8 bases; bases outside gene matches: 14. CDR3 amino acids: CASSAPPGGGPYEQFF. The DNA for the CDR3 is TGTGCCAGCAGTGCCCCCCCGGGCGGGGGGCCGTATGAGCAGTTCTTC.

This clonotype appeared a few times. The chain uses TRBV5-4 and TRBJ1-6, with D tentatively TRBD1 (5 bases). CDR3 length: 14 residues. From germline, CDR1 is SGHNT and CDR2 YYREEE (reference sequence). The V gene lost 0 bases and the J gene lost 13 bases, with 14 bases spanning the gap. The CDR3 DNA reads TGTGCCAGCAGCTTGGCCGGGACCGTGGGGCCCCTCCACTTT. Translation: CASSLAGTVGPLHF. The full variable domain, completed using reference TRBV5-4 and TRBJ1-6, is ETGVTQSPTHLIKTRGQQVTLRCSSQSGHNTVSWYQQALGQGPQFIFQYYREEENGRGNFPPRFSGLQFPNYSSELNVNALELDDSALYLCASSLAGTVGPLHFGNGTRLTVT.

The chain joins TRBV20-1 to TRBJ2-7; the match to TRBD1 covers 7 bases. Germline CDR1 and CDR2: DFQATT and SNEGSKA (reference sequence). The V gene end was trimmed by 6 bases and the J gene end by 9 bases; junction bases not matched to a gene: 8. The CDR3 has 11 amino acids. The CDR3 region has the DNA TGCAGTGCCCGAACAGGGGCCTGGCAGTACGTC. This sequence encodes CSARTGAWQYV.

This clonotype has more than one count but fewer than ten. The chain recombines TRBV3-1 with TRBJ2-5; a weak D match, TRBD1 (5 bases). CDR1 is LGHDT and CDR2 is YNNKEL in the germline V gene (reference sequence). Trimming stripped 1 base from V and 5 bases from J, with 17 bases between. The CDR3 consists of 16 residues. The CDR3 reads CASSQVQAEFPETQYF. The CDR3 region has the DNA TGTGCCAGCAGCCAAGTACAGGCGGAATTCCCGGAGACCCAGTACTTC.